These 32 T cell receptor beta chains share one sample of origin, sequenced in a study of radiotherapy plus CTLA-4 blockade in lung cancer (dated 2018 in TCRdb). Library method: the immunoSEQ multiplex PCR assay. The clones in this table, taken by TCRdb from immuneACCESS, are in-frame only. Not every clone is retained; where verified, under half of the shortfall comes from an unresolved V gene, and the cause of the rest is unknown. The sample records 90,000 to 100,000 clones, about four fifths of which are singletons. The ten largest make up over 20% of the sample. The sample in question was peripheral blood, obtained from a patient treated with radiotherapy plus ipilimumab. These receptors were taken from a human donor with non-small cell lung cancer that progressed on radiotherapy plus ipilimumab.

This chain joins TRBV4-2 and TRBJ2-1, with D perhaps matching TRBD2 (6 bases). Trimming shortened V by 6 bases and J by 1 base, and 28 bases separated the two germline ends. CDR1 and CDR2 from the germline V gene are LGHNA and YNFKEQ. This CDR3 contains 20 residues. CDR3: CASRPTQRPGLAASYNEQFF. CDR3 sequence (DNA): TGTGCCAGCAGACCCACACAAAGGCCCGGCTTAGCGGCATCCTACAATGAGCAGTTCTTC.

The V and J genes are TRBV29-1 and TRBJ1-5; D gene ambiguous. Germline V gene data show CDR1 as SQVTM and CDR2 as ANQGSEA. Trimming removed 6 bases from V and 2 bases from J, with 8 bases in between. The CDR3 is made up of 12 amino acids. The CDR3 spells CSVTSGNQPQHF. CDR3 coding DNA: TGCAGCGTGACGAGTGGCAATCAGCCCCAGCATTTT. The complete variable domain, with remaining parts taken from reference TRBV29-1 and TRBJ1-5, reads SAVISQKPSRDICQRGTSLTIQCQVDSQVTMMFWYRQQPGQSLTLIATANQGSEATYESGFVIDKFPISRPNLTFSTLTVSNMSPEDSSIYLCSVTSGNQPQHFGDGTRLSIL.

The chain employs TRBV5-1 and TRBJ1-5, with a possible D match to TRBD1 (6 bases). V was pared by 2 bases and J by 1 base, with 10 bases between. In germline, CDR1 is SGHRS, CDR2 YFSETQ. This CDR3 contains 15 residues. CDR3: CASSFSGESNQPQHF. The CDR3 coding sequence is TGCGCCAGCAGCTTCTCAGGGGAAAGCAATCAGCCCCAGCATTTT.

The V call is TRBV29-1, the J call TRBJ1-1; D is unresolved. The CDR3 is made up of 13 amino acids. From germline, CDR1 is SQVTM and CDR2 ANQGSEA. The ends were cut back, 5 bases at V and 1 base at J, with 11 bases in the middle. CDR3 in amino acids: CSVPRDTNTEAFF. CDR3 nucleotides: TGCAGCGTTCCCCGCGATACGAACACTGAAGCTTTCTTT.

This chain joins TRBV10-3 and TRBJ2-1, with 9 bases lining up with TRBD2. The ends lost 6 bases at V and 4 bases at J; junction bases unmatched: 13. Germline V gives CDR1 ENHRY, CDR2 SYGVKD. The CDR3 totals 17 residues. The CDR3 reads CAISRLAVHESYNEQFF. In DNA, the CDR3 is TGTGCCATCAGCCGACTAGCGGTCCATGAATCTTACAATGAGCAGTTCTTC.

The V gene is TRBV28, the J gene TRBJ2-7, with 13 bases aligning to TRBD2. The CDR3 loop spans 15 amino acids. V gave up 8 bases and J gave up 6 bases; unmatched junction bases: 10. CDR1 and CDR2 (germline): MDHEN, SYDVKM. The CDR3 spells CASSLGTSGKREQYF. The CDR3 nucleotides are TGTGCCAGCTCACTTGGGACTAGCGGGAAGCGCGAGCAGTACTTC.

The chain couples TRBV30 to TRBJ2-3, with TRBD1 matching over 12 bases. Germline trimming cut 4 bases from V and 1 base from J; bases unmatched to any gene: 3. The germline gives CDR1 GTSNPN, CDR2 SVGIG (reference sequence). The CDR3 contains 15 residues. CDR3 coding DNA: TGTGCCTGGACCCGGGACAGGGGGCGCACAGATACGCAGTATTTT. As protein: CAWTRDRGRTDTQYF.

CDR3: CASSRFKGLVEAFF. As DNA, the CDR3 is TGTGCCAGCAGCAGATTTAAAGGGCTTGTTGAAGCTTTCTTT. The chain is built from TRBV7-6 and TRBJ1-1; D ambiguous. CDR1 SGHVS and CDR2 FNYEAQ come from the germline V gene. Trimming removed 5 bases at V and 7 bases at J, with 17 bases between. The CDR3 runs to 14 residues. Full variable domain (rest looked up from reference TRBV7-6 and TRBJ1-1): GAGVSQSPRYKVTKRGQDVALRCDPISGHVSLYWYRQALGQGPEFLTYFNYEAQQDKSGLPNDRFSAERPEGSISTLTIQRTEQRDSAMYRCASSRFKGLVEAFFGQGTRLTVV.

A single count supports this clone. The rearrangement links TRBV10-1 to TRBJ2-1; 8 bases are shared with TRBD2. Germline V lookup: CDR1 WNHNN, CDR2 SYGVQD (reference sequence). V lost 1 base, J lost 6 bases, and 11 bases stayed unmatched. The CDR3 is 17 amino acids. The CDR3 region has the DNA TGCGCCAGCAGTGAGTATCCTCCGGGACTAGGGTTCAATGAGCAGTTCTTC. This translates into CASSEYPPGLGFNEQFF.

The rearrangement links TRBV27 to TRBJ1-2; D is possibly TRBD1 (6 bases). Germline V gene data show CDR1 as MNHEY and CDR2 as SMNVEV (reference sequence). Trimming took 5 bases from V and 4 from J, leaving 17 bases between them. The CDR3 loop spans 15 amino acids. CDR3 DNA sequence: TGTGCCAGCAGTCTGAGGGGGGCAGGTATCTATGGCTACACCTTC. Translation: CASSLRGAGIYGYTF.

The chain uses TRBV9 and TRBJ1-4, with 8 bases that match TRBD1. Germline V gene sequence: CDR1 SGDLS, CDR2 YYNGEE. The J segment lost 3 bases and the V segment lost 1 base, leaving 5 bases of the junction unmatched. The CDR3 consists of 16 residues. Here the CDR3 reads CASSVWGTGANEKLFF. The CDR3 region has the DNA TGTGCCAGCAGCGTATGGGGGACAGGAGCTAATGAAAAACTGTTTTTT.

The V and J genes are TRBV4-2 and TRBJ2-3; 8 nucleotides align to TRBD2. Germline values: CDR1 LGHNA, CDR2 YNFKEQ. The trim removed 3 bases at V and 4 bases at J, leaving 6 bases unmatched. The CDR3 covers 15 residues. CDR3 sequence reads: CASSQRSGSADTQYF. As DNA, the CDR3 is TGTGCCAGCAGCCAGAGGAGCGGGAGTGCAGATACGCAGTATTTT.

The J gene is TRBJ2-3, the V gene TRBV6-6; 10 bases are a match to TRBD2. Germline CDR1 is MNHNY and CDR2 is SVGAGI (reference sequence). This CDR3 has 15 amino acids. V shed 5 bases and J 1 base; nucleotides not matched to a gene: 3. The CDR3 DNA reads as TGTGCCAGCAGTCCTAGCGGGAGAGGCACAGATACGCAGTATTTT. As protein: CASSPSGRGTDTQYF.

The chain employs TRBV12-5 and TRBJ2-1; 8 nucleotides agree with TRBD2. V dropped 6 bases and J dropped 0; count of bases not matched to a gene: 1. The CDR3 has 14 amino acids. Germline V CDR1 and CDR2: LGHNT, FRNRAP. The CDR3 sequence: CASGSGGSYNEQFF. In DNA, the CDR3 is TGTGCTAGTGGCAGCGGGGGCTCCTACAATGAGCAGTTCTTC.

The chain employs TRBV2 and TRBJ1-4; TRBD1 matches 10 bases. Germline V gene lookup returns CDR1 SNHLY and CDR2 FYNNEI. Trimming removed 6 bases from V and 8 bases from J; junction bases left unmatched: 3. CDR3 length: 13 residues. In nucleotides, the CDR3 is TGTGCCAGCAGGGGACAGGGGCGGGAAAAACTGTTTTTT. This gives the protein CASRGQGREKLFF.

The chain links TRBV7-2 to TRBJ2-2; 11 bases line up with TRBD2. Germline V gene data show CDR1 as SGHTA and CDR2 as FQGNSA. This CDR3 is built from 15 residues. Trimming removed 5 bases from V and 6 bases from J; junction bases left unmatched: 5. As DNA, the CDR3 is TGTGCCAGCAGCCCCCAGGGACTAGCGGCCGGGGAGCTGTTTTTT. Encoded protein: CASSPQGLAAGELFF.

This chain uses TRBV19 with TRBJ2-1, with D uncertain. CDR1 is LNHDA, CDR2 SQIVND, per germline (reference sequence). V lost 7 bases, J lost 5 bases, and 6 bases lay in between. The CDR3 runs to 11 residues. CDR3 sequence reads: CASKAHNEQFF. The CDR3 bases are TGTGCCAGTAAAGCGCACAATGAGCAGTTCTTC.

V and J are TRBV29-1 and TRBJ2-4; 8 positions match TRBD1. CDR3 length: 13 residues. Trimming took 6 bases from V and 1 from J; bases not matched to a gene: 2. The germline V gene encodes CDR1 SQVTM and CDR2 ANQGSEA. CDR3 amino acids: CSVGQGAKNIQYF. The CDR3 nucleotides read TGCAGCGTCGGACAGGGTGCCAAAAACATTCAGTACTTC.

The CDR3 here is CARSLLDTQYF. The CDR3 DNA follows: TGTGCCAGAAGCTTGTTAGATACGCAGTATTTT. J is TRBJ2-3 and V is TRBV5-3, with unresolved D. TRBV5-3 is an ORF for which the function is uncertain. V gave up 1 base and J gave up 5 bases, with 2 bases separating them. The CDR3 spans 11 residues.

The chain carries TRBV4-1 and TRBJ2-2; TRBD2 matches at 10 bases. The CDR3 contains 20 residues. Unmatched junction bases numbered 16, after V lost 3 bases and J lost 3 bases. Germline V CDR1 and CDR2: MGHRA, YSYEKL. The CDR3 loop is CASSHVPGGASGSYTGELFF. CDR3 sequence (DNA): TGCGCCAGCAGCCACGTTCCCGGGGGGGCTAGCGGGAGTTACACCGGGGAGCTGTTTTTT.

The chain recombines TRBV7-9 with TRBJ2-1; 11 nucleotides line up with TRBD2. Trimming cost V 3 bases and J 8 bases; bases outside gene matches: 6. Germline CDR1 and CDR2: SEHNR and FQNEAQ (reference sequence). The CDR3 is made up of 15 amino acids. The CDR3 loop is CASSFPTSGSDEQFF. The CDR3 bases are TGTGCCAGCAGCTTCCCCACTAGCGGGAGCGATGAGCAGTTCTTC. The whole variable domain, filled in from reference TRBV7-9 and TRBJ2-1, reads DTGVSQNPRHKITKRGQNVTFRCDPISEHNRLYWYRQTLGQGPEFLTYFQNEAQLEKSRLLSDRFSAERPKGSFSTLEIQRTEQGDSAMYLCASSFPTSGSDEQFFGPGTRLTVL.

The gene calls are TRBV7-9 and TRBJ2-5, with D possibly being TRBD1 (5 bases). Germline-derived CDR1 and CDR2 are SEHNR and FQNEAQ (reference sequence). Trimming took off 10 bases at V and 2 bases at J, with 14 bases between the two ends. The CDR3 is 13 amino acids. The CDR3 coding sequence is TGTGCCACCACGACAGCAAGTCAAGAGACCCAGTACTTC. Amino acid sequence: CATTTASQETQYF.

The rearrangement links TRBV15 to TRBJ1-5; D is uncertain. V lost 4 bases, J lost 2 bases, and 15 bases lay in between. The CDR3 is 16 amino acids. The germline gives CDR1 LNHNV, CDR2 YYDKDF (reference sequence). DNA of the CDR3: TGTGCCACCAGCACCAGACTGACTCTTCGCAATCAGCCCCAGCATTTT. It is translated as CATSTRLTLRNQPQHF.

The CDR3 sequence: CASRQSREQFF. In DNA, the CDR3 is TGTGCCAGCAGGCAGAGTCGAGAGCAGTTCTTC. The chain carries TRBV21-1 and TRBJ2-1. TRBV21-1 is a pseudogene locus. The CDR3 consists of 11 residues.

J is TRBJ2-6 and V is TRBV7-6; 10 bases map to TRBD1. This CDR3 is 18 amino acids long. V lost 1 base and J lost 0; bases outside the gene matches: 3. The V gene's germline CDR1 is SGHVS and CDR2 FNYEAQ. The CDR3 is CASSLETGGGSGANVLTF. The CDR3 DNA reads TGTGCCAGCAGCTTAGAGACAGGGGGCGGCTCTGGGGCCAACGTCCTGACTTTC.

This clone has just one count. V usage is TRBV7-3 and J usage is TRBJ1-1; 7 bases align to TRBD1. V shed 4 bases, J shed 4 bases, and the junction held 6 bases outside the gene matches. Germline CDR1 SGHTA, CDR2 FQGTGA. The CDR3 runs to 14 residues. The CDR3 protein is CASSSMPGGTEAFF. The DNA for the CDR3 is TGTGCCAGCAGCTCCATGCCAGGGGGCACTGAAGCTTTCTTT.

The chain employs TRBV2 and TRBJ1-4; D unclear. Germline V gene lookup returns CDR1 SNHLY and CDR2 FYNNEI. The CDR3 is 15 amino acids. The V and J ends lost 0 bases and 0 bases respectively, with 5 bases between them. The CDR3 bases are TGTGCCAGCAGTGAAGCGCGGACAACTAATGAAAAACTGTTTTTT. Translating it yields CASSEARTTNEKLFF.

CDR3 DNA: TGTGCCAGCAGTTTATCGGCTACCGGGACAACCACAGATACGCAGTATTTT. It specifies CASSLSATGTTTDTQYF. V is TRBV28 and J is TRBJ2-3; the D gene is possibly TRBD1 (6 bases). Trimming pared 1 base from V and 2 bases from J, leaving 16 bases between. Germline V lookup: CDR1 MDHEN, CDR2 SYDVKM. The CDR3 consists of 17 residues. Full variable domain (rest looked up from reference TRBV28 and TRBJ2-3): DVKVTQSSRYLVKRTGEKVFLECVQDMDHENMFWYRQDPGLGLRLIYFSYDVKMKEKGDIPEGYSVSREKKERFSLILESASTNQTSMYLCASSLSATGTTTDTQYFGPGTRLTVL.

This rearrangement joins TRBV6-1 to TRBJ1-4; D ambiguous. Germline V gene data show CDR1 as MNHNS and CDR2 as SASEGT. V gave up 7 bases and J gave up 4 bases, with 10 bases separating them. The CDR3 has 13 amino acids. The CDR3 loop is CASIAGHNEKLFF. The DNA for the CDR3 is TGTGCCAGCATTGCGGGCCATAATGAAAAACTGTTTTTT.

The chain couples TRBV7-2 to TRBJ1-5; no reliable D call. V was clipped by 6 bases and J by 0 bases, with 18 bases between them. The CDR3 has 17 amino acids. Germline V gene lookup returns CDR1 SGHTA and CDR2 FQGNSA. The CDR3 here is CASSPLIGPRSNQPQHF. The CDR3, as DNA: TGTGCCAGCAGTCCGTTGATTGGCCCTCGTAGCAATCAGCCCCAGCATTTT.

The chain joins TRBV6-4 to TRBJ2-2; either TRBD1 or TRBD2 may supply D (5 bases each). The germline CDR1 and CDR2 sequences are MRHNA and SNTAGT. This CDR3 comprises 12 residues. The V gene lost 6 bases and the J gene lost 6 bases, with 8 bases spanning the gap. The CDR3 coding sequence is TGTGCCAGCAGCGAGGGGTCCGGGGAGCTGTTTTTT. It yields the protein CASSEGSGELFF.

The rearrangement uses TRBV2 and TRBJ2-5; 7 bases are shared with TRBD1. Germline loops: CDR1 SNHLY, CDR2 FYNNEI. There are 15 residues in the CDR3. V was clipped by 4 bases and J by 5 bases; unmatched bases: 10. The CDR3, as DNA: TGTGCCAGCAGTGCCTGGGGACAGCCGGGGGAGACCCAGTACTTC. It is translated as CASSAWGQPGETQYF. The variable domain in full, completed from reference TRBV2 and TRBJ2-5, reads EPEVTQTPSHQVTQMGQEVILRCVPISNHLYFYWYRQILGQKVEFLVSFYNNEISEKSEIFDDQFSVERPDGSNFTLKIRSTKLEDSAMYFCASSAWGQPGETQYFGPGTRLLVL.